The T cell receptor (beta chain) described here comes from a study of T cells after yellow fever vaccination. Whole-study findings and limits: The presence of abundant clonotypes contaminating from the bulk population was possible in FACS-sorted repertoires. The booster response re-showed most primary clones: 96% CD4, approximately 90% CD8. Clonotypes found in both CD4 and CD8 compartments made up a small share.

The V end was cut by 3 bases, the J end by 5 bases, with 12 bases between. The length of the CDR3 is 14 residues. Germline V lookup: CDR1 KGHSH, CDR2 LQKENI. Template switching with 5'RACE generated the TCR cDNA and added a universal primer site and UMIs. MiXCR was run by TCRdb on the 5' RACE reads, yielding one entry per CDR3 protein. Of more than 350,000 distinct CDR3 sequences listed, roughly 12% are singletons. As to this clonotype: What it binds is unknown.

Sequenced material: PBMCs, taken on the day of the first yellow fever vaccination. The origin of this receptor is a young man who received the YFV17D yellow fever vaccine. The rearrangement joins TRBV18 to TRBJ2-3; the D call may be TRBD1 or TRBD2 (5 bases each). The CDR3 DNA sequence: TGTGCCAGCTCACCTCCCGGGGCCAGAGATACGCAGTATTTT. This translates into CASSPPGARDTQYF.